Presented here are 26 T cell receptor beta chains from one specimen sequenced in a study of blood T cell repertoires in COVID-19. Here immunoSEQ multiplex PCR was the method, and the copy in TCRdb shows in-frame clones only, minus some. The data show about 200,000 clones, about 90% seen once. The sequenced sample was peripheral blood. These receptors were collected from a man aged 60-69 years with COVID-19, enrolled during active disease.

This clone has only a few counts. CDR3 sequence: CASSSDSVYNSPLHF. CDR3 nucleotides: TGCGCCAGCAGCTCGGACAGCGTCTATAATTCACCCCTCCACTTT. The chain is built from TRBV5-1 and TRBJ1-6, with D possibly TRBD1 on 6 matching bases. Trimming stripped 3 bases from V and 3 bases from J, with 10 bases between. In germline, CDR1 is SGHRS, CDR2 YFSETQ. The CDR3 is made up of 15 amino acids.

The CDR3, as DNA: TGTGCCAGCTCTGAGGGGGGGCCTGCTGAAGCTTTCTTT. Translation: CASSEGGPAEAFF. The rearrangement joins TRBV18 to TRBJ1-1; D perhaps matches TRBD1 (6 bases). The CDR3 consists of 13 residues. Germline V gene lookup returns CDR1 KGHSH and CDR2 LQKENI. Deletions cut 6 bases from V and 6 bases from J, with 14 bases between.

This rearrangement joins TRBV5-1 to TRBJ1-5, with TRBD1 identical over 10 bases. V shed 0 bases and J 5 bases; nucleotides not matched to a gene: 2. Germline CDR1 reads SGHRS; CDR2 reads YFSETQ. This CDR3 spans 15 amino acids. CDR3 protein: CASSLGQGADQPQHF. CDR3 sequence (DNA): TGCGCCAGCAGCTTGGGACAGGGGGCCGATCAGCCCCAGCATTTT. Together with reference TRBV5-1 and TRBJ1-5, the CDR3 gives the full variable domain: KAGVTQTPRYLIKTRGQQVTLSCSPISGHRSVSWYQQTPGQGLQFLFEYFSETQRNKGNFPGRFSGRQFSNSRSEMNVSTLELGDSALYLCASSLGQGADQPQHFGDGTRLSIL.

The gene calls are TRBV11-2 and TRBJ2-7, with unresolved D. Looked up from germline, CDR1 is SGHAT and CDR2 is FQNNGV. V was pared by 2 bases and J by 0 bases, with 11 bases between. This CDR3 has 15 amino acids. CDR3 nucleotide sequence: TGTGCCAGCAGCTTAAACAGAGCAAGCTCCTACGAGCAGTACTTC. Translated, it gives CASSLNRASSYEQYF.

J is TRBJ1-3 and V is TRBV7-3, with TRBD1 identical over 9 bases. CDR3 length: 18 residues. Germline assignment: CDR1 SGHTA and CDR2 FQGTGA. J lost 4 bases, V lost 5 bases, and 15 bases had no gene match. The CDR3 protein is CASSTRHYDRGDGNTIYF. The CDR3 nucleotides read TGTGCCAGCAGCACCCGTCATTACGACAGGGGGGACGGAAACACCATATATTTT.

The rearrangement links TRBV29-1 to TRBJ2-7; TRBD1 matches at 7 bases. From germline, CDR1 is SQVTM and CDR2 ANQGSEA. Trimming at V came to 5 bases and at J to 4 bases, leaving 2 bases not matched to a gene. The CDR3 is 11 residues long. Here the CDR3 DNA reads TGCAGCGTTAGGGGGCTTTACGAGCAGTACTTC. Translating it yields CSVRGLYEQYF.

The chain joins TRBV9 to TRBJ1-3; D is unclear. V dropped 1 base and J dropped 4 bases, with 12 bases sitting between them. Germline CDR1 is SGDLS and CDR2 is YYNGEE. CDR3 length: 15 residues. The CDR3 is CASSVTAFSGNTIYF. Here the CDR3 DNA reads TGTGCCAGCAGCGTAACCGCTTTTAGCGGAAACACCATATATTTT.

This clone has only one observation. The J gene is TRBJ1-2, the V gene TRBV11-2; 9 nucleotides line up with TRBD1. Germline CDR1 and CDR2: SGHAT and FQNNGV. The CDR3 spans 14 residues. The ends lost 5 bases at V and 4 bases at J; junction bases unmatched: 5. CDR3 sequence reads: CASSLGQGVYGYTF. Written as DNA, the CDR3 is TGTGCCAGCAGCCTGGGACAGGGAGTCTATGGCTACACCTTC.

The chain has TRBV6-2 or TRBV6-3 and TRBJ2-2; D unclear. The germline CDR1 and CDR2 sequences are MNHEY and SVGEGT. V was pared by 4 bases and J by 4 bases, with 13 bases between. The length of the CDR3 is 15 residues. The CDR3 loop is CASSSPPSGTGELFF. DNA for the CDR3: TGTGCCAGCAGTTCCCCACCTAGTGGCACCGGGGAGCTGTTTTTT.

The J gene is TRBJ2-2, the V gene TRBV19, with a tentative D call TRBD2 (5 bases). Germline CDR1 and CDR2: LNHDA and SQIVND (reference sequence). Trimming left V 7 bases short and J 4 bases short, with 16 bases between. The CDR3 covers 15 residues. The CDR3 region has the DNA TGTGCCAGTATTCCCATGTCGGGGAGCACCGGGGAGCTGTTTTTT. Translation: CASIPMSGSTGELFF.

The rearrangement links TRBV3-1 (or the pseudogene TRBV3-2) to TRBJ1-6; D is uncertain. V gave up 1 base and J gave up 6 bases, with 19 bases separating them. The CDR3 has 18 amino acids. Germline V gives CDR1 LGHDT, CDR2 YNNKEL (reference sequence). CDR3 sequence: CASSQGLRVTHANSPLHF. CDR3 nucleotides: TGTGCCAGCAGCCAAGGCCTCCGGGTCACGCACGCTAATTCACCCCTCCACTTT.

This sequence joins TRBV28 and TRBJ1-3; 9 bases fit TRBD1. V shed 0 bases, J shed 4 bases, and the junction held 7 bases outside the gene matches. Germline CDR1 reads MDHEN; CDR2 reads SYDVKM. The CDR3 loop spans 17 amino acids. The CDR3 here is CASSLWQQGAGGNTIYF. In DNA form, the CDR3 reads TGTGCCAGCAGTTTATGGCAACAGGGGGCGGGGGGAAACACCATATATTTT.

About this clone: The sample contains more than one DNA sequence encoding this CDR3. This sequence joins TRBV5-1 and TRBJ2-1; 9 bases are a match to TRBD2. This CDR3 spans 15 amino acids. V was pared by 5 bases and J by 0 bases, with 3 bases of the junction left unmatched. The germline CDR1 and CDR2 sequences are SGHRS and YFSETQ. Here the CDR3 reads CASSLSGSSYNEQFF. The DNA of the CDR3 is TGCGCCAGCAGTCTTAGCGGGAGCTCCTACAATGAGCAGTTCTTC.

This chain's CDR3 is CASSLDLGLAGSYEQYF. CDR3 DNA sequence: TGTGCCAGCAGCCTCGATCTGGGACTAGCGGGATCCTACGAGCAGTACTTC. The rearrangement uses TRBV11-2 and TRBJ2-7; 13 nucleotides agree with TRBD2. CDR3 length: 17 amino acids. Germline V CDR1 and CDR2: SGHAT, FQNNGV. The V and J ends lost 5 bases and 1 base, in that order; junction bases with no gene match: 8.

CDR3: CASSYSTSGSRYEQYF. CDR3 nucleotides: TGTGCCAGCAGTTACTCGACTAGCGGGAGTCGGTACGAGCAGTACTTC. This chain connects TRBV6-2 or TRBV6-3 to TRBJ2-7; 12 bases map to TRBD2. The germline gives CDR1 MNHEY, CDR2 SVGEGT. There are 16 residues in the CDR3. Trimming at V came to 0 bases and at J to 4 bases, leaving 4 bases not matched to a gene.

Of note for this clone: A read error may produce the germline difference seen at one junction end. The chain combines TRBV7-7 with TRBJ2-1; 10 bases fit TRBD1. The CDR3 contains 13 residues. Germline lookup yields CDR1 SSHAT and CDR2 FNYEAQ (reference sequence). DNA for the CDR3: TGTGCTAGCAGCCGGGACAGGGGCGATGAGCAGTTCTTC. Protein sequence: CASSRDRGDEQFF.

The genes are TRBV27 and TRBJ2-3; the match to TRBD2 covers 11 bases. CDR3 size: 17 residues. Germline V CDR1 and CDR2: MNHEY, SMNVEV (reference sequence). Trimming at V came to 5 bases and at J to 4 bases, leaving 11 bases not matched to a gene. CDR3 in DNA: TGTGCCAGCAGTCAGCCCATACTAGCGGGAGCGGCAGATACGCAGTATTTT. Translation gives CASSQPILAGAADTQYF.

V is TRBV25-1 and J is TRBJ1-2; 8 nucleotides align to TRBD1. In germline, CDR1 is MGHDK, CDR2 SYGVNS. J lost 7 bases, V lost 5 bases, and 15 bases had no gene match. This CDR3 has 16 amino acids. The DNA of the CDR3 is TGTGCCAGCAGTTTTAGCAGGGGGCCCCTGTCGTCTGGCTACACCTTC. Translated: CASSFSRGPLSSGYTF.

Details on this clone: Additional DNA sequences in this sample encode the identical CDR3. The CDR3 coding sequence is TGTGCCAGCAGCTCAGGACAGATGAACACTGAAGCTTTCTTT. Its protein product is CASSSGQMNTEAFF. The chain links TRBV7-3 to TRBJ1-1; the D gene is possibly TRBD1 (6 bases). This CDR3 comprises 14 residues. Germline V gene data show CDR1 as SGHTA and CDR2 as FQGTGA. Trimming cost V 4 bases and J 0 bases, with 9 bases left between them.

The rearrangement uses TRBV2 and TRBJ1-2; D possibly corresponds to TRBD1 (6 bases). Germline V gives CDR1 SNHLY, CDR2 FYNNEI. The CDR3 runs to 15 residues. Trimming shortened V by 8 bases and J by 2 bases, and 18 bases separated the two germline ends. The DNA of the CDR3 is TGTGCCAGCCTTGACAGATCTGGGGGCAACTATGGCTACACCTTC. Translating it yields CASLDRSGGNYGYTF.

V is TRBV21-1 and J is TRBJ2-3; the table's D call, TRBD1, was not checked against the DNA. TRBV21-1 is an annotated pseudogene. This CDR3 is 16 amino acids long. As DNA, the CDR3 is TGTGCCAGCAGCAAAAAGGCAGGGCGATCCACAGATACGCAGTATTTT. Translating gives CASSKKAGRSTDTQYF.

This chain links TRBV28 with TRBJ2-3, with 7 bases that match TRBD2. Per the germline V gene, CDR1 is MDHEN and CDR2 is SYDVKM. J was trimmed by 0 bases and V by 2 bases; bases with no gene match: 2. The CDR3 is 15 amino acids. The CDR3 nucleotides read TGTGCCAGCAGTTTAATGCGGGGGAGCACAGATACGCAGTATTTT. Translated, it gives CASSLMRGSTDTQYF.

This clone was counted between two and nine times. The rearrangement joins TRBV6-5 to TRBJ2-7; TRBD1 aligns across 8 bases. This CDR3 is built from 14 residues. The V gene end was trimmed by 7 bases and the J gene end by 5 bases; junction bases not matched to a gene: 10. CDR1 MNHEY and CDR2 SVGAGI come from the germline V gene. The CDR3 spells CASTSSDRVDEQYF. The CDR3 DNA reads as TGTGCCAGCACCTCATCGGACAGGGTCGACGAGCAGTACTTC.

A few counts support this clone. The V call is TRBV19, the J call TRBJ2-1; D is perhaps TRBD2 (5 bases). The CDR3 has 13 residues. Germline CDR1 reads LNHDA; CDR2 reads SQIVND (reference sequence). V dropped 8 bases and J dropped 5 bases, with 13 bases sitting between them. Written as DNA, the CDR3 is TGTGCCAGTGGGGAGCTCCCGCACAATGAGCAGTTCTTC. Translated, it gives CASGELPHNEQFF. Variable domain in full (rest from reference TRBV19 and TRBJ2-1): DGGITQSPKYLFRKEGQNVTLSCEQNLNHDAMYWYRQDPGQGLRLIYYSQIVNDFQKGDIAEGYSVSREKKESFPLTVTSAQKNPTAFYLCASGELPHNEQFFGPGTRLTVL.

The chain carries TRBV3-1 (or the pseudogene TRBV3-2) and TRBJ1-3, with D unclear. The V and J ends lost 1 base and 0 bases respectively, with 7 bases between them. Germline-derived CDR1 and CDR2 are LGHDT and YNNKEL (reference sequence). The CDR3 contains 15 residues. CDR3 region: CASSQAAGSGNTIYF. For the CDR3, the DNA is TGTGCCAGCAGCCAAGCTGCAGGCTCTGGAAACACCATATATTTT.

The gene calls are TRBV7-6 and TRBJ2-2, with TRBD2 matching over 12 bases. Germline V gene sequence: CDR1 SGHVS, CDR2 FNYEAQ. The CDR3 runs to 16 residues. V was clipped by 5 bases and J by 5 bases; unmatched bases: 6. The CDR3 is CASSTGLAGGTGELFF. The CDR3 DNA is TGTGCCAGCAGCACGGGACTAGCGGGCGGGACCGGGGAGCTGTTTTTT.